The sequence of this T cell receptor (beta chain) was determined in a study of blood T cell repertoires in COVID-19. Study at large: COVID-19 samples from acute and convalescent phases originated in the United States, Italy and Spain.

As processed by the authors: Amplifying reference gene primers gave estimates of nucleated cell counts. Repertoires were generated with immunoSEQ multiplex PCR, while TCRdb's copy carries only in-frame clones and drops some. V and J calls and clone size follow that table, whereas D and trimming were derived from the DNA. The data hold tens of thousands of clones, with approximately 88% observed a single time. With 6 bases clipped from V and 2 bases from J, the junction kept 4 bases outside the gene matches. The CDR3 loop spans 14 amino acids. Germline CDR1 is SNHLY and CDR2 is FYNNEI. The receptor was isolated from a man aged 50 or older with active COVID-19. V gene TRBV2 combines with J gene TRBJ2-1, with 7 bases identical to TRBD1. Material: peripheral blood. In nucleotides, the CDR3 is TGTGCCAGCAGCCGGCAGGGGGCCTACAATGAGCAGTTCTTC. Protein sequence: CASSRQGAYNEQFF.